Each of the 3 T cell receptor beta chains below was sequenced from the same sample in a study of blood T cells in healthy people across ages (dated by TCRdb to 2013 to 2016). The library was obtained by 5' RACE. For sequencing, an Illumina HiSeq 2500 was employed. A second PCR of about 6 to 12 cycles was performed with a sample-barcoded 5' primer and a J-beta primer mix. TCRdb applied fastp at Q25 and MiXCR to the public reads, then kept only in-frame beta chains. Here each entry gathers all rows of one CDR3 protein and keeps the most common genes and DNA. Present in this sample are 1.5 million to 2 million distinct CDR3 sequences, roughly 32% of which were seen just once. Jointly, the top ten make up 10% to 12% of the sample. Sequences were obtained from blood. The receptor source for this set is a woman aged 25-40 years in good health.

The chain couples TRBV6-5 to TRBJ1-1; TRBD1 agrees at 7 bases. The V gene end was trimmed by 10 bases and the J gene end by 5 bases; junction bases not matched to a gene: 10. This CDR3 is 13 amino acids long. Looked up from germline, CDR1 is MNHEY and CDR2 is SVGAGI. The CDR3 DNA follows: TGTGCCACCACGCGACAGGGACGGACTGAAGCTTTCTTT. Protein: CATTRQGRTEAFF.

This clonotype was seen a handful of times. The chain is built from TRBV4-2 and TRBJ2-7, with D hard to call. Trimming left V 1 base short and J 1 base short, with 8 bases between. Germline loops: CDR1 LGHNA, CDR2 YNFKEQ. CDR3 length equals 14 residues. The DNA for the CDR3 is TGTGCCAGCAGCCAAGTCGACTCTTCCTACGAGCAGTACTTC. Translating gives CASSQVDSSYEQYF.

The sample holds many counts of this clonotype. This rearrangement joins TRBV5-1 to TRBJ2-5; no clear D gene. The V gene's germline CDR1 is SGHRS and CDR2 YFSETQ. The CDR3 length is 14 residues. V shed 0 bases and J shed 1 base, with 7 bases lying between them. DNA for the CDR3: TGCGCCAGCAGCTTGGTGTCAGCCCAAGAGACCCAGTACTTC. Its translation is CASSLVSAQETQYF.